The 11 T cell receptor beta chains listed next were all sequenced from one sample in a study of blood T cell repertoires in COVID-19 (dated by TCRdb to 2020 to 2021). To prepare the library, the immunoSEQ multiplex PCR assay was applied. Entries here come from immuneACCESS through TCRdb and include only in-frame sequences with V and J called. Some clones fail to appear in such tables; in the studies checked, an unresolved V gene covers under half of the shortfall, and the cause of the remainder is unknown. Across this sample there are 200,000 to 250,000 clones, with 65% to 90% seen only once. The biggest ten clones account for approximately 8.6% of the sample. Sequencing was carried out using PBMCs or T cells enriched from blood (not recorded which). These receptors were taken from a woman aged 45-65 years with acute COVID-19.

Comments on this clone: Other nucleotide sequences from this sample produce the same CDR3. V gene TRBV30 combines with J gene TRBJ2-7; TRBD2 is a possible D gene (5 bases). CDR1 GTSNPN and CDR2 SVGIG come from the germline V gene (reference sequence). V was pared by 3 bases and J by 3 bases, with 9 bases between. The CDR3 spans 12 residues. The CDR3 here is CAWSRGSYEQYF. The CDR3 region has the DNA TGTGCCTGGAGCCGGGGAAGCTACGAGCAGTACTTC.

The rearrangement uses TRBV20-1 and TRBJ2-5; 12 bases match TRBD2. Germline V CDR1 and CDR2: DFQATT, SNEGSKA (reference sequence). The junction had 10 bases not matched to a gene; V was cut back by 3 bases and J by 5 bases. CDR3 size: 16 residues. DNA of the CDR3: TGCAGTGCTAGTTCTTATACTAGCGGGGGGTTCGAGACCCAGTACTTC. Amino acid sequence: CSASSYTSGGFETQYF.

V usage is TRBV19 and J usage is TRBJ1-3; TRBD1 is a possible D gene (6 bases). CDR1 and CDR2 from the germline V gene are LNHDA and SQIVND (reference sequence). The CDR3 is made up of 14 amino acids. V was clipped by 5 bases and J by 7 bases, with 15 bases between them. CDR3 amino acids: CASSSDSFRNTIYF. The CDR3 region has the DNA TGTGCCAGTAGTTCGGACAGTTTCAGGAACACCATATATTTT.

The gene calls are TRBV5-8 and TRBJ1-2, with TRBD1 as a possible D gene (6 bases). Trimming took 4 bases from V and 9 from J, leaving 22 bases between them. Germline lookup yields CDR1 SGHTS and CDR2 YDEGEE. This CDR3 spans 15 amino acids. CDR3 sequence: CASSRNRGARTSYTF. The CDR3 DNA is TGTGCCAGCAGCCGGAATCGGGGGGCGCGGACGAGCTACACCTTC.

This rearrangement joins TRBV6-5 to TRBJ1-1; D is unresolved. Germline CDR1 is MNHEY and CDR2 is SVGAGI. With 0 bases removed from V and 8 bases from J, the gap between germline ends came to 16 bases. The CDR3 is 15 amino acids. CDR3 protein: CASSYSRGRGAEAFF. CDR3 in DNA: TGTGCCAGCAGTTACTCGAGAGGTCGGGGAGCCGAAGCTTTCTTT.

The chain recombines TRBV5-1 with TRBJ1-1; D possibly corresponds to TRBD1 (6 bases). The CDR3 has 16 residues. Trimming took 2 bases from V and 0 from J, leaving 14 bases between them. Germline V lookup: CDR1 SGHRS, CDR2 YFSETQ. The CDR3 nucleotides read TGCGCCAGCAGCTTTGGACAGTCAGGGGTGAACACTGAAGCTTTCTTT. Protein product: CASSFGQSGVNTEAFF.

The rearrangement uses TRBV19 and TRBJ1-5; TRBD1 is a possible D gene (6 bases). The CDR3 extends over 16 amino acids. Trimming removed 4 bases at V and 7 bases at J, with 20 bases between. Germline lookup yields CDR1 LNHDA and CDR2 SQIVND (reference sequence). As DNA, the CDR3 is TGTGCCAGTAGTAATCTCCGGGTCACCCAGGGGCAGCCCCAGCATTTT. Translating gives CASSNLRVTQGQPQHF.

The chain has TRBV3-1 (or the pseudogene TRBV3-2) and TRBJ2-2; TRBD1 matches at 7 bases. The CDR3 length is 14 residues. The J segment lost 5 bases and the V segment lost 2 bases, leaving 2 bases of the junction unmatched. Germline CDR1 and CDR2: LGHDT and YNNKEL (reference sequence). CDR3 sequence: CASSQPTGTGELFF. CDR3 coding DNA: TGTGCCAGCAGCCAACCGACAGGGACCGGGGAGCTGTTTTTT.

The chain combines TRBV5-4 with TRBJ1-1, with a possible D match to TRBD1 (5 bases). CDR3 size: 14 residues. Germline lookup yields CDR1 SGHNT and CDR2 YYREEE (reference sequence). The V gene lost 4 bases and the J gene lost 4 bases, with 14 bases spanning the gap. The CDR3 sequence: CASSLGRGSTEAFF. The DNA for the CDR3 is TGTGCCAGCAGCCTTGGGAGGGGCTCCACTGAAGCTTTCTTT.

The V gene is TRBV4-3, the J gene TRBJ2-3; maybe TRBD1 (5 bases). The CDR3 runs 16 residues. The ends were cut back, 0 bases at V and 3 bases at J, with 13 bases in the middle. Per the germline V gene, CDR1 is LGHNA and CDR2 is YSLEER. The CDR3 protein is CASSQDWGLRTDTQYF. The CDR3 coding sequence is TGCGCCAGCAGCCAAGATTGGGGCTTAAGGACAGATACGCAGTATTTT.

As to this clone: Additional DNA sequences in this sample encode the identical CDR3. The chain recombines TRBV5-1 with TRBJ1-4; no reliable D call. V was pared by 0 bases and J by 5 bases, with 14 bases between. The CDR3 consists of 16 residues. CDR1 and CDR2 from the germline V gene are SGHRS and YFSETQ. The CDR3: CASSLGGSEPNEKLFF. CDR3 bases: TGCGCCAGCAGCTTGGGTGGCAGTGAACCAAATGAAAAACTGTTTTTT.